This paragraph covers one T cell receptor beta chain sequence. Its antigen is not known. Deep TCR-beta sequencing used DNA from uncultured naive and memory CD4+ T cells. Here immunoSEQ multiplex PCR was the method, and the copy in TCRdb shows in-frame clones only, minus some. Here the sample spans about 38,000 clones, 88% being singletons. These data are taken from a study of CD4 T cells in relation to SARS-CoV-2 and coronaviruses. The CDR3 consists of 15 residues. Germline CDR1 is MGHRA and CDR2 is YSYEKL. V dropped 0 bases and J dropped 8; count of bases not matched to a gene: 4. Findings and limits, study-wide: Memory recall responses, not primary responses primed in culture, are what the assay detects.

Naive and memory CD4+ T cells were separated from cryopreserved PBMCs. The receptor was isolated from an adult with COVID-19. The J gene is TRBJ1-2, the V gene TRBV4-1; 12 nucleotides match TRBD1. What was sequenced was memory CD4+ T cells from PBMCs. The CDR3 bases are TGCGCCAGCAGCCAAGAGGGACAGGGGGCGGGGGGCTACACCTTC. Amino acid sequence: CASSQEGQGAGGYTF.